A selection of T cell receptor beta chains follows, all from one sample in a study of blood T cell repertoires in COVID-19. Profiling relied on immunoSEQ multiplex PCR, and the TCRdb table lists in-frame clones only, not all of them. The profile shows approximately 400,000 clones, roughly 86% of them singletons. The sample taken for sequencing was PBMCs or T cells enriched from blood (not recorded which). The receptors derive from a man aged 30 to 39 who had recovered from COVID-19. Each CDR3 is given with its conserved first and last residue. The D gene is left open where the match is weak. Expanded clones get a size class; other rows say once, few or many, or leave the size out.

TRBV19	TRBJ2-7	.	.	16	CASSIGGGRPFDEQYF	TGTGCCAGTAGTATAGGGGGCGGACGTCCTTTCGACGAGCAGTACTTC
TRBV28	TRBJ1-1	.	TRBD1	12	CASSDRDTEAFF	TGTGCCAGCAGTGACAGGGACACTGAAGCTTTCTTT
TRBV4-1	TRBJ2-7	.	TRBD2	16	CASSQGLAGGTYEQYF	TGCGCCAGCAGCCAAGGGCTAGCGGGGGGTACCTACGAGCAGTACTTC
TRBV28	TRBJ1-5	.	.	16	CASSPGGRVGNQPQHF	TGTGCCAGCAGCCCGGGGGGGCGGGTAGGGAATCAGCCCCAGCATTTT
TRBV2	TRBJ1-1	.	.	12	CASRQGLAEAFF	TGTGCCAGCAGGCAGGGTTTAGCTGAAGCTTTCTTT
TRBV7-7	TRBJ2-1	once	TRBD2	17	CASSLASSGGALDEQFF	TGTGCTAGCAGCTTAGCGTCTAGCGGGGGGGCCCTCGATGAGCAGTTCTTC
TRBV14	TRBJ1-2	.	.	16	CASSRLQLGVVDGYTF	TGTGCCAGCAGTCGACTGCAGTTAGGGGTGGTCGATGGCTACACCTTC
TRBV10-1	TRBJ2-7	.	.	13	CASSEQGGYEQYF	TGCGCCAGCAGTGAGCAAGGGGGATACGAGCAGTACTTC
TRBV6-5	TRBJ1-3	.	TRBD1	15	CASSWDRRAGNTIYF	TGTGCCAGCAGTTGGGACAGGAGGGCTGGAAACACCATATATTTT
TRBV11-2	TRBJ2-3	once	.	14	CASSFDSSTDTQYF	TGTGCCAGCAGCTTCGACTCTAGCACAGATACGCAGTATTTT
TRBV27	TRBJ2-5	few	TRBD2	13	CASGFRGGETQYF	TGTGCCAGCGGGTTCCGGGGAGGGGAGACCCAGTACTTC
TRBV7-9	TRBJ1-4	.	.	16	CASSLVLPGLNEKLFF	TGTGCCAGCAGCTTAGTTCTTCCGGGGTTGAATGAAAAACTGTTTTTT
TRBV10-3	TRBJ2-7	.	TRBD2	11	CASRGGYEQYF	TGTGCCAGCCGGGGGGGCTACGAGCAGTACTTC
TRBV6-5	TRBJ2-5	.	TRBD2	15	CARTSGGALQETQYF	TGTGCCAGGACTAGCGGGGGAGCCTTACAAGAGACCCAGTACTTC
TRBV5-4	TRBJ2-1	.	TRBD2	15	CASSRLLAGVGEQFF	TGTGCCAGCAGCCGCCTACTAGCGGGGGTTGGTGAGCAGTTCTTC
TRBV6-6	TRBJ2-1	.	.	15	CASSYSGGPYNEQFF	TGTGCCAGCAGTTACTCGGGAGGCCCCTACAATGAGCAGTTCTTC
TRBV6-5	TRBJ1-2	.	TRBD1	14	CASTTGVSPYGYTF	TGTGCCAGCACCACAGGGGTCTCCCCTTATGGCTACACCTTC
TRBV15	TRBJ2-5	.	TRBD1	15	CATSSRQGIVETQYF	TGTGCCACCAGCAGCCGACAGGGAATTGTGGAGACCCAGTACTTC
TRBV6-2/TRBV6-3	TRBJ1-6	.	.	16	CASSPSGGASNSPLHF	TGTGCCAGCAGTCCGTCGGGGGGCGCAAGTAATTCACCCCTCCACTTT
TRBV30	TRBJ1-4	.	.	16	CAWSSGGGTFGEKLFF	TGTGCCTGGAGCTCTGGCGGGGGGACTTTTGGTGAAAAACTGTTTTTT
TRBV30	TRBJ2-7	.	TRBD1	13	CAWSRQGAGEQYF	TGTGCCTGGAGCCGACAGGGGGCAGGCGAGCAGTACTTC
TRBV5-6	TRBJ1-1	.	TRBD1	12	CASRGDRAEAFF	TGTGCCAGCAGGGGCGACAGGGCTGAAGCTTTCTTT
TRBV2	TRBJ1-1	.	.	14	CASSGRTVLAEAFF	TGTGCCAGCAGTGGCAGGACAGTCCTAGCTGAAGCTTTCTTT
TRBV20-1	TRBJ1-5	.	TRBD1	13	CSASTTGAQPQHF	TGCAGTGCTAGTACAACAGGGGCGCAGCCCCAGCATTTT